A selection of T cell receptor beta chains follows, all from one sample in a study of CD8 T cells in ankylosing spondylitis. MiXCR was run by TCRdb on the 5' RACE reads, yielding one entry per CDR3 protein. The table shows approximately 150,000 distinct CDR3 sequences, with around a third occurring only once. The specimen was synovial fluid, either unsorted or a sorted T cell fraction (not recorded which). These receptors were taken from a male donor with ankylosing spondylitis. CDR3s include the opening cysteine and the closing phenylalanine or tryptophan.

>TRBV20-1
CSANQREVGTDTQYF
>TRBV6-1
CASSEGQMGNTEAFF
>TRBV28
CASRRRDGSTDTQYF
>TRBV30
CAWKGVITEAFF
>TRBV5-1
CASSFQTANTEAFF
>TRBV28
CASGHSTGWSQPQHF
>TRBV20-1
CSSRKEDRPNTEAFF
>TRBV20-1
CSASFNPSETQYF
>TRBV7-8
CASSLKPTEAFF
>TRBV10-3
CAISDQAKGDNEQFF
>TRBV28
CASRDDFYEQYF
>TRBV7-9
CASSTLRETGELFF
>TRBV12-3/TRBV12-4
CASSLNVGGDTEAFF
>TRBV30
CAWSVFDTQYF
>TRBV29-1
CSASTGVAEAFF